Sequencing of this T cell receptor (beta chain) was carried out in a study of shared clonotypes between healthy human individuals. Each of the donors was a healthy adult who was HIV-negative and had not had a recent acute infection or vaccination. The CDR3 is 13 amino acids. V lost 4 bases and J lost 7, with 12 bases in between. Germline V gene data show CDR1 as SGHNT and CDR2 as YYREEE (reference sequence). Ten immunoSEQ deep assay plates were used to sequence unsorted PBMC DNA. In the original analysis: ImmunoSEQ output held junction-only sequences without quality scores, so filtering differed. This table comes from immunoSEQ multiplex PCR, and its TCRdb copy is limited to in-frame clones, with some not included. V and J calls plus clone size are reproduced from that table; the DNA served to infer D and trimming. The sample includes fewer than 550,000 clones, about three quarters of them seen just once.

This receptor was taken from a woman in her 40s in good health. Some clones in this sample may be carry-over from other donors' samples. Input material: PBMCs. The chain is built from TRBV5-4 and TRBJ2-1; tentative D call: TRBD2 (5 bases). The DNA for the CDR3 is TGTGCCAGCAGCCCGACTAAGGTTAATGAGCAGTTCTTC. Protein product: CASSPTKVNEQFF.